These T cell receptor beta chains were read from a single sample in a study of blood T cell repertoires in COVID-19. Some clones are missing from TCRdb's copy, which holds only in-frame ones; the method was immunoSEQ multiplex PCR. This table holds 250,000 or so clones, 85% to 90% found once. Sequenced input: peripheral blood. These receptor sequences come from a woman between 55 and 75 years old with COVID-19, enrolled during active disease. The CDR3 runs from the conserved cysteine through the conserved F or W. The D gene is left open where the match is weak. Size tells how often a clone was seen (once, few, many) or the class of an expanded clone, and some rows leave it out.

>TRBV18|13|-|-|TRBJ1-5
CASSPGAEQPQHF
TGTGCCAGCTCACCGGGGGCTGAACAGCCCCAGCATTTT
>TRBV4-1|16|-|TRBD1|TRBJ1-1
CASSPLRQGAVTEAFF
TGCGCCAGCAGCCCACTGAGGCAGGGGGCCGTCACTGAAGCTTTCTTT
>TRBV5-5|14|-|-|TRBJ2-3
CASKVGLSTDTQYF
TGTGCCAGCAAAGTTGGGCTTAGCACAGATACGCAGTATTTT
>TRBV10-3|11|few|-|TRBJ2-3
CASATPLTQYF
TGTGCCTCGGCGACTCCTCTAACGCAGTATTTT
>TRBV3-1/TRBV3-2|15|-|TRBD2|TRBJ2-1
CASSFGTSGGNEQFF
TGTGCCAGCAGCTTCGGGACTAGCGGGGGCAATGAGCAGTTCTTC
>TRBV6-5|15|-|TRBD2|TRBJ2-3
CASSGTSYSTDTQYF
TGTGCCAGCAGCGGGACTAGCTATAGCACAGATACGCAGTATTTT
>TRBV2|14|-|-|TRBJ1-1
CASSVGQLNTEAFF
TGTGCCAGCAGTGTAGGACAGTTGAACACTGAAGCTTTCTTT
>TRBV2|15|-|-|TRBJ1-1
CASPLRGLTNTEAFF
TGTGCCAGCCCGCTAAGGGGACTTACCAACACTGAAGCTTTCTTT
>TRBV5-1|14|-|TRBD2|TRBJ2-7
CASSLPGGNYEQYF
TGCGCCAGCAGCTTGCCGGGGGGGAACTACGAGCAGTACTTC
>TRBV5-1|15|-|-|TRBJ1-2
CASSLVTPRRDGYTF
TGCGCCAGCAGCTTGGTCACTCCCCGGAGAGATGGCTACACCTTC
>TRBV6-1|14|-|-|TRBJ1-1
CASSEAVGGTEAFF
TGTGCCAGCAGTGAAGCGGTGGGGGGGACTGAAGCTTTCTTT
>TRBV7-8|14|few|-|TRBJ1-2
CASSLEGRGRGYTF
TGTGCCAGCAGCTTAGAGGGTAGGGGAAGAGGCTACACCTTC
>TRBV13|15|-|TRBD1|TRBJ2-1
CASSTQDRGGNEQFF
TGTGCCAGCTCAACCCAGGACAGGGGAGGCAATGAGCAGTTCTTC
>TRBV6-6|13|-|-|TRBJ2-1
CASLGEPYNEQFF
TGTGCCTCTCTTGGGGAGCCGTACAATGAGCAGTTCTTC
>TRBV20-1|14|-|-|TRBJ1-1
CSASTDSRNTEAFF
TGCAGTGCTAGTACAGACAGTAGAAACACTGAAGCTTTCTTT
>TRBV5-8|15|-|-|TRBJ1-2
CASSSGTNHNYGYTF
TGTGCCAGCAGCTCGGGGACAAACCACAACTATGGCTACACCTTC
>TRBV19|12|-|-|TRBJ1-1
CASSIRGAEAFF
TGTGCCAGTAGTATACGGGGGGCGGAAGCTTTCTTT
>TRBV6-2/TRBV6-3|14|few|TRBD1|TRBJ1-6
CASSYFDRESPLHF
TGTGCCAGCAGTTACTTCGACAGGGAGTCACCCCTCCACTTT
>TRBV7-2|13|-|TRBD1|TRBJ1-3
CASSPGQRNTIYF
TGTGCCAGCAGCCCGGGACAGAGAAACACCATATATTTT
>TRBV2|13|-|TRBD1|TRBJ1-1
CASTGGLNTEAFF
TGTGCCAGCACAGGGGGGCTGAACACTGAAGCTTTCTTT
>TRBV15|13|-|-|TRBJ1-1
CATSPYMNTEAFF
TGTGCCACCAGCCCTTATATGAACACTGAAGCTTTCTTT
>TRBV20-1|11|-|-|TRBJ1-1
CSVISQRKAFF
TGCAGTGTTATTTCTCAGAGGAAAGCTTTCTTT
>TRBV11-2|15|once|-|TRBJ1-1
CASSLGRGGAPEAFF
TGTGCCAGCAGCTTAGGGCGGGGGGGTGCCCCCGAAGCTTTCTTT
>TRBV7-2|12|-|TRBD2|TRBJ2-5
CASSSTSGGVYF
TGTGCCAGCAGCTCCACTAGCGGGGGTGTTTACTTC
>TRBV2|15|once|-|TRBJ1-1
CASSWPPSRATEAFF
TGTGCCAGCAGTTGGCCCCCCTCGAGGGCCACTGAAGCTTTCTTT
>TRBV3-1/TRBV3-2|15|-|TRBD2|TRBJ2-7
CASSQGAGGFYEQYF
TGTGCCAGCAGCCAAGGGGCGGGGGGCTTCTACGAGCAGTACTTC
>TRBV7-2|14|-|-|TRBJ1-2
CASSLGTENYGYTF
TGTGCCAGCAGCTTAGGAACAGAAAACTATGGCTACACCTTC
>TRBV7-3|16|-|-|TRBJ2-7
CASSLGPGMGRDEQYF
TGTGCCAGCAGCTTAGGTCCGGGGATGGGTCGGGACGAGCAGTACTTC
>TRBV6-6|10|-|-|TRBJ1-3
CASRTDTIYF
TGTGCCAGCAGAACAGACACCATATATTTT
>TRBV19|12|-|-|TRBJ1-2
CASSALRDGYTF
TGTGCCAGTAGTGCTCTGCGGGATGGCTACACCTTC
>TRBV6-5|14|-|-|TRBJ1-5
CASSRVLSNQPQHF
TGTGCCAGCAGCCGAGTTCTGAGCAATCAGCCCCAGCATTTT
>TRBV9|13|-|-|TRBJ1-1
CASSRERGYEAFF
TGTGCCAGCAGTCGAGAGAGGGGGTATGAAGCTTTCTTT
>TRBV11-2|15|-|-|TRBJ1-5
CASSPSDGINQPQHF
TGTGCCAGCAGCCCCTCGGACGGGATCAATCAGCCCCAGCATTTT
>TRBV27|19|-|-|TRBJ2-6
CASSLVSPANPAGANVLTF
TGTGCCAGCAGTTTAGTGTCCCCAGCGAACCCGGCTGGGGCCAACGTCCTGACTTTC
>TRBV3-1/TRBV3-2|13|-|-|TRBJ1-2
CASSQEAVYGYTF
TGTGCCAGCAGCCAAGAGGCTGTCTATGGCTACACCTTC
>TRBV7-2|14|once|TRBD1|TRBJ2-7
CASRPGQGAREQYF
TGTGCCAGCAGACCGGGACAGGGGGCGAGGGAGCAGTACTTC
>TRBV4-1|15|-|-|TRBJ2-7
CASSQDLHRDYEQYF
TGCGCCAGCAGCCAAGATTTGCACAGGGATTACGAGCAGTACTTC
>TRBV12-3/TRBV12-4|11|-|TRBD1|TRBJ2-7
CASRQGYEQYF
TGTGCCAGCAGACAGGGGTACGAGCAGTACTTC
>TRBV9|14|-|-|TRBJ2-5
CASSVAWATETQYF
TGTGCCAGCAGCGTAGCTTGGGCGACGGAGACCCAGTACTTC
>TRBV4-2|15|-|-|TRBJ2-3
CASSFAGANTDTQYF
TGTGCCAGCAGTTTTGCGGGGGCCAACACAGATACGCAGTATTTT
>TRBV6-5|15|-|-|TRBJ2-7
CASSPPHGGSYEQYF
TGTGCCAGCAGTCCACCCCACGGGGGAAGCTACGAGCAGTACTTC